Listed below are T cell receptor beta chains from one sample, sequenced in a study of blood T cells in healthy people across ages. Each CDR3 protein is one row after TCRdb ran MiXCR on the 5' RACE reads. The repertoire holds about 1.5 million distinct CDR3 sequences, with 40% to 50% as singletons. Sequenced: blood. These receptors originate from a woman aged 18-29 years in good health. CDR3s include the opening cysteine and the closing phenylalanine or tryptophan.

J gene: TRBJ1-2
V gene: TRBV10-3
CDR3 protein: CAISVPVAIVNYGYTF

J gene: TRBJ1-6
V gene: TRBV14
CDR3 protein: CASSQASVLNSPLHF

J gene: TRBJ2-7
V gene: TRBV20-1
CDR3 protein: CSASWEGSSYEQYF

J gene: TRBJ1-4
V gene: TRBV7-9
CDR3 protein: CASSKGTGLSNEKLFF

J gene: TRBJ1-6
V gene: TRBV9
CDR3 protein: CASSIHRKGEENSPLHF

J gene: TRBJ2-3
V gene: TRBV7-8
CDR3 protein: CASSLGRQGNTDTQYF

J gene: TRBJ1-2
V gene: TRBV27
CDR3 protein: CASSLTAAGIYGYTF

J gene: TRBJ2-7
V gene: TRBV7-2
CDR3 protein: CASSYPGLESHEQYF

J gene: TRBJ2-2
V gene: TRBV28
CDR3 protein: CASKEEWNTGELFF

J gene: TRBJ1-1
V gene: TRBV5-1
CDR3 protein: CASSLGEGLRFTEAFF

J gene: TRBJ2-7
V gene: TRBV20-1
CDR3 protein: CSATGDRYEQYF

J gene: TRBJ2-1
V gene: TRBV2
CDR3 protein: CAGGSLAGGSYNEQFF

J gene: TRBJ2-7
V gene: TRBV25-1
CDR3 protein: CASSELSNYEQYF

J gene: TRBJ1-5
V gene: TRBV4-1
CDR3 protein: CASSQASPNQPQHF